One sample yielded the 18 T cell receptor beta chains listed below, sequenced in a study of Ad26.COV2.S vaccination and SARS-CoV-2 variants. The treatment denotes: around 19 received Ad26.COV2.S at low or high dose, single or two shots; roughly 5 received placebo; per-sample allocation not given. Following the first vaccine or placebo injection, samples were taken on day 63. Some clones are missing from TCRdb's copy, which holds only in-frame ones; the method was immunoSEQ multiplex PCR. The table shows hundreds of thousands of clones, with about 89% occurring only once. This specimen consisted of peripheral blood, obtained in a trial of Ad26.COV2.S vaccine versus placebo. These receptors came from a person aged 18-65 years who received the Ad26.COV2.S COVID-19 vaccine or a placebo.

CDR3 DNA: TGTGCCAGTAGCCCATATGGACGGGGGAATTCACCCCTCCACTTT. It is translated as CASSPYGRGNSPLHF. The chain is built from TRBV19 and TRBJ1-6; TRBD1 is a possible D gene (5 bases). Trimming left V 6 bases short and J 7 bases short, with 16 bases between. Germline loops: CDR1 LNHDA, CDR2 SQIVND (reference sequence). There are 15 residues in the CDR3.

The rearrangement uses TRBV5-1 and TRBJ2-1; D is unclear. CDR1 and CDR2 from the germline V gene are SGHRS and YFSETQ. The length of the CDR3 is 14 residues. Trimming took 5 bases from V and 2 from J, leaving 11 bases between them. This chain's CDR3 is CASRGTAAYNEQFF. CDR3 bases: TGCGCCAGCAGGGGTACGGCAGCCTACAATGAGCAGTTCTTC.

The table lists this clone with a count of one. The chain combines TRBV19 with TRBJ1-1, with D perhaps TRBD1 (6 bases). Germline assignment: CDR1 LNHDA and CDR2 SQIVND (reference sequence). Trimming removed 7 bases at V and 1 base at J, with 10 bases between. This CDR3 has 13 amino acids. The CDR3 loop reads CASTWTENTEAFF. In DNA form, the CDR3 reads TGTGCCAGTACCTGGACAGAGAACACTGAAGCTTTCTTT.

This chain links TRBV5-6 with TRBJ1-1; D unresolved. CDR3 length: 14 residues. CDR1 is SGHDT and CDR2 is YYEEEE in the germline V gene. Trimming shortened V by 2 bases and J by 2 bases, and 10 bases separated the two germline ends. This chain's CDR3 is CASSLRATNTEAFF. CDR3 DNA: TGTGCCAGCAGCTTACGGGCGACCAACACTGAAGCTTTCTTT.

The rearrangement joins TRBV7-2 to TRBJ2-5; TRBD1 aligns across 8 bases. This CDR3 region has 18 residues. V lost 2 bases and J lost 7; bases outside the gene matches: 18. Germline V gene data show CDR1 as SGHTA and CDR2 as FQGNSA. CDR3 sequence (DNA): TGTGCCAGCAGCTTACCGCTCACCGGGACAGGCCTCAGGGGGACCCAGTACTTC. The encoded protein is CASSLPLTGTGLRGTQYF.

The chain links TRBV9 to TRBJ1-6, with D perhaps TRBD1 (6 bases). The germline V and J ends were trimmed by 0 bases and 6 bases, with 7 bases remaining between them. The germline CDR1 and CDR2 sequences are SGDLS and YYNGEE. The CDR3 runs to 14 residues. The CDR3 sequence is CASSVGTVNSPLHF. For the CDR3, the DNA is TGTGCCAGCAGCGTAGGGACAGTTAATTCACCCCTCCACTTT.

The rearrangement links TRBV4-3 to TRBJ1-4; TRBD1 matches 10 bases. V lost 5 bases and J lost 7; bases outside the gene matches: 1. The length of the CDR3 is 13 residues. In germline, CDR1 is LGHNA, CDR2 YSLEER. Written as DNA, the CDR3 is TGCGCCAGCAGCGGACAGGGGGGTGAAAAACTGTTTTTT. Protein: CASSGQGGEKLFF.

This clone has a single count. The rearrangement links TRBV27 to TRBJ1-5; D is unresolved. The CDR3 contains 15 residues. In germline, CDR1 is MNHEY, CDR2 SMNVEV (reference sequence). The V gene lost 3 bases and the J gene lost 3 bases, with 12 bases spanning the gap. The CDR3 DNA follows: TGTGCCAGCAGTTTGCAGCAGCCCATCAATCAGCCCCAGCATTTT. Its translation: CASSLQQPINQPQHF.

The count of this clone is one. This chain joins TRBV6-2 or TRBV6-3 and TRBJ2-7, with unresolved D. This CDR3 is built from 10 residues. The V and J ends lost 5 bases and 5 bases respectively, with 4 bases between them. Germline values: CDR1 MNHEY, CDR2 SVGEGT. CDR3 sequence reads: CASSNNEQYF. DNA of the CDR3: TGTGCCAGCAGTAATAACGAGCAGTACTTC.

As DNA, the CDR3 is TGCGCCAGCAGCTCTGGACAGGGACTCAATCAGCCCCAGCATTTT. It is translated as CASSSGQGLNQPQHF. The chain recombines TRBV5-1 with TRBJ1-5, with 8 positions matching TRBD1. This CDR3 spans 15 amino acids. CDR1 is SGHRS, CDR2 YFSETQ, per germline. With V trimmed by 3 bases and J by 3 bases, 5 bases remained unmatched.

The rearrangement links TRBV25-1 to TRBJ1-5, with D possibly matching TRBD1 (6 bases). Germline V gives CDR1 MGHDK, CDR2 SYGVNS. The CDR3 extends over 17 amino acids. V lost 7 bases to trimming and J lost 0 bases, with 19 bases between them. CDR3 DNA: TGTGCCAGCACCCCGCCCCCAGGGGTCGGTAGCAATCAGCCCCAGCATTTT. Translation: CASTPPPGVGSNQPQHF.

The chain links TRBV6-5 to TRBJ2-1; 7 bases map to TRBD2. Germline CDR1 and CDR2: MNHEY and SVGAGI. With V trimmed by 5 bases and J by 2 bases, 6 bases remained unmatched. The CDR3 length is 15 residues. The CDR3 coding sequence is TGTGCCAGCAGTCCCCCCCTAGCGGCCTACAATGAGCAGTTCTTC. It specifies CASSPPLAAYNEQFF.

The genes are TRBV7-9 and TRBJ2-2, with D perhaps matching TRBD1 or TRBD2 (5 bases each). The CDR3 has 15 amino acids. Trimming shortened V by 7 bases and J by 4 bases, and 16 bases separated the two germline ends. Germline loops: CDR1 SEHNR, CDR2 FQNEAQ (reference sequence). CDR3 in amino acids: CASILPGGSTGELFF. The CDR3 DNA reads as TGTGCCAGCATCCTACCTGGGGGAAGCACCGGGGAGCTGTTTTTT.

The rearrangement links TRBV2 to TRBJ1-2; D uncertain. In germline, CDR1 is SNHLY, CDR2 FYNNEI. The V end was cut by 7 bases, the J end by 2 bases, with 14 bases between. CDR3 length: 14 amino acids. CDR3 sequence reads: CASNPRGDNYGYTF. CDR3 DNA: TGTGCCAGCAACCCTCGAGGAGACAACTATGGCTACACCTTC.

This rearrangement joins TRBV19 to TRBJ2-1, with TRBD1 identical over 12 bases. Per the germline V gene, CDR1 is LNHDA and CDR2 is SQIVND (reference sequence). The CDR3 is made up of 18 amino acids. J lost 1 base, V lost 6 bases, and 10 bases had no gene match. The CDR3 here is CASSKTGTGGRSYNEQFF. CDR3 DNA: TGTGCCAGTAGCAAAACAGGGACAGGGGGCCGATCCTACAATGAGCAGTTCTTC.

The chain couples TRBV12-3 or TRBV12-4 to TRBJ2-7, with 9 nucleotides matching TRBD1. CDR3 length: 13 residues. With 6 bases clipped from V and 2 bases from J, the junction kept 2 bases outside the gene matches. The CDR3 coding sequence is TGTGCCAGCAGCGGGGACAGGGCCTACGAGCAGTACTTC. Translated: CASSGDRAYEQYF.

This clone was detected only a few times. The chain links TRBV10-3 to TRBJ2-7; D tentatively fits TRBD1 or TRBD2 (6 bases each). Germline lookup yields CDR1 ENHRY and CDR2 SYGVKD. This CDR3 comprises 12 residues. The ends were cut back, 6 bases at V and 3 bases at J, with 9 bases in the middle. CDR3 in DNA: TGTGCCATCAGGAGGGGGGACTACGAGCAGTACTTC. It specifies CAIRRGDYEQYF.

The V call is TRBV3-1 (or the pseudogene TRBV3-2), the J call TRBJ2-5, with a possible D match to TRBD2 (5 bases). The CDR3 contains 15 residues. V was clipped by 4 bases and J by 4 bases, with 16 bases between them. Germline V gene lookup returns CDR1 LGHDT and CDR2 YNNKEL (reference sequence). The CDR3 sequence: CASSPRQGGGETQYF. The CDR3 region has the DNA TGTGCCAGCAGCCCACGCCAAGGAGGAGGAGAGACCCAGTACTTC.